These 17 T cell receptor beta chains were sequenced from one sample in a study of blood T cell repertoires in COVID-19. Using immunoSEQ multiplex PCR, the repertoire was profiled, and TCRdb retains in-frame clones only, with some absent. The sample shows about 200,000 clones, roughly four fifths of them seen only once. Material: PBMCs or T cells enriched from blood (not recorded which). The receptors stem from a man in his forties who had recovered from COVID-19.

This clone was seen once. J is TRBJ1-1 and V is TRBV19, with 7 bases fitting TRBD1. Germline trimming cut 1 base from V and 0 bases from J; bases unmatched to any gene: 2. The germline gives CDR1 LNHDA, CDR2 SQIVND (reference sequence). The CDR3 contains 15 residues. This CDR3 reads CASSIGGTVNTEAFF. The CDR3 nucleotides read TGTGCCAGTAGTATAGGGGGGACAGTGAACACTGAAGCTTTCTTT.

The CDR3 sequence is CASSVYQGTNEKLFF. CDR3 in DNA: TGTGCCAGCAGCGTATATCAGGGTACTAATGAAAAACTGTTTTTT. V is TRBV9 and J is TRBJ1-4; a possible D gene is TRBD1 (5 bases). The CDR3 contains 15 residues. The germline CDR1 and CDR2 sequences are SGDLS and YYNGEE. The ends were cut back, 1 base at V and 2 bases at J, with 9 bases in the middle.

The rearrangement uses TRBV5-1 and TRBJ2-7, with TRBD1 matching over 11 bases. Germline V gives CDR1 SGHRS, CDR2 YFSETQ. CDR3 length: 16 residues. J gave up 4 bases and V 4 bases, and 10 bases lay outside the gene matches. CDR3 amino acids: CASSLHGQGAMYEQYF. CDR3 coding DNA: TGCGCCAGCAGCCTCCACGGACAGGGGGCAATGTACGAGCAGTACTTC.

V is TRBV19 and J is TRBJ1-1; TRBD1 agrees at 10 bases. Germline V CDR1 and CDR2: LNHDA, SQIVND (reference sequence). CDR3 length equals 16 residues. The ends lost 4 bases at V and 1 base at J; junction bases unmatched: 6. The CDR3 DNA reads as TGTGCCAGTAGTACTGACAGGGGGCAGGGGAACACTGAAGCTTTCTTT. Protein: CASSTDRGQGNTEAFF.

The chain has TRBV3-1 (or the pseudogene TRBV3-2) and TRBJ2-5; 11 nucleotides match TRBD2. Per the germline V gene, CDR1 is LGHDT and CDR2 is YNNKEL (reference sequence). V shed 0 bases, J shed 0 bases, and the junction held 9 bases outside the gene matches. The CDR3 is 19 amino acids. The DNA of the CDR3 is TGTGCCAGCAGCCAAGAAGGGGGACTAGCGGTCCTATACCAAGAGACCCAGTACTTC. This codes for CASSQEGGLAVLYQETQYF.

The CDR3 spells CASSQRTGRQETQYF. The CDR3 DNA reads as TGCGCCAGCAGCCAACGGACAGGGCGGCAAGAGACCCAGTACTTC. This chain connects TRBV4-1 to TRBJ2-5; 8 nucleotides match TRBD1. The V and J ends lost 2 bases and 2 bases, in that order; junction bases with no gene match: 4. Germline loops: CDR1 MGHRA, CDR2 YSYEKL. This CDR3 spans 15 amino acids.

This clone was seen a handful of times. V is TRBV2 and J is TRBJ1-5; perhaps TRBD1 as D (6 bases). This CDR3 contains 15 residues. Germline V gene data show CDR1 as SNHLY and CDR2 as FYNNEI. The V end lost 7 bases, the J end lost 3 bases, and 16 bases lay between the germline ends. The CDR3, as DNA: TGTGCCAGCACCGAACTGGGACAAGTCAATCAGCCCCAGCATTTT. Translation gives CASTELGQVNQPQHF.

This chain connects TRBV7-8 to TRBJ1-5, with a possible D match to TRBD1 (6 bases). Germline values: CDR1 SGHVS, CDR2 FQNEAQ. The CDR3 runs to 14 residues. Trimming shortened V by 1 base and J by 9 bases, and 13 bases separated the two germline ends. The CDR3, as DNA: TGTGCCAGCAGCTTAGGGACAGACGTCCGGCCCCAGCATTTT. Translation gives CASSLGTDVRPQHF.

V usage is TRBV5-1 and J usage is TRBJ1-1, with 10 nucleotides matching TRBD1. Germline values: CDR1 SGHRS, CDR2 YFSETQ. V lost 4 bases and J lost 5; bases outside the gene matches: 5. The length of the CDR3 is 14 residues. Written as DNA, the CDR3 is TGCGCCAGCAGCGAAGACAGGGGGCGAACTGAAGCTTTCTTT. It yields the protein CASSEDRGRTEAFF.

This chain uses TRBV5-1 with TRBJ2-7; maybe TRBD1 (6 bases). The V end lost 4 bases, the J end lost 2 bases, and 10 bases lay between the germline ends. CDR1 and CDR2 (germline): SGHRS, YFSETQ. This CDR3 has 13 residues. The CDR3 region has the DNA TGCGCCAGCAGCCCGACAGGACCCTACGAGCAGTACTTC. It encodes CASSPTGPYEQYF.

The chain couples TRBV5-1 to TRBJ2-7, with 9 bases lining up with TRBD2. The CDR3 has 15 residues. V lost 0 bases and J lost 6; bases outside the gene matches: 7. CDR1 and CDR2 (germline): SGHRS, YFSETQ. CDR3 in amino acids: CASSLGGGAPLEQYF. The CDR3 region has the DNA TGCGCCAGCAGCTTGGGCGGGGGGGCCCCTCTCGAGCAGTACTTC.

The chain combines TRBV30 with TRBJ1-5, with TRBD1 matching 7 bases. This CDR3 has 14 amino acids. V lost 4 bases, J lost 1 base, and 4 bases stayed unmatched. In germline, CDR1 is GTSNPN, CDR2 SVGIG (reference sequence). The CDR3 DNA follows: TGTGCCTGGAACCTACAGGGGAGCAATCAGCCCCAGCATTTT. This translates into CAWNLQGSNQPQHF.

J is TRBJ1-4 and V is TRBV7-9; D gene ambiguous. V was clipped by 1 base and J by 2 bases, with 11 bases between them. CDR3 length: 16 residues. Looked up from germline, CDR1 is SEHNR and CDR2 is FQNEAQ (reference sequence). CDR3 coding DNA: TGTGCCAGCAGCTTAGGCGGACTGTGGACTAATGAAAAACTGTTTTTT. The encoded protein is CASSLGGLWTNEKLFF.

V usage is TRBV10-3 and J usage is TRBJ2-3; 15 positions agree with TRBD2. There are 18 residues in the CDR3. In germline, CDR1 is ENHRY, CDR2 SYGVKD. The J segment lost 4 bases and the V segment lost 6 bases, leaving 11 bases of the junction unmatched. CDR3 loop: CAISWTSGGAPRPDTQYF. The CDR3 DNA reads as TGTGCCATCAGCTGGACTAGCGGGGGGGCCCCACGCCCAGATACGCAGTATTTT.

The chain uses TRBV9 and TRBJ1-2; 9 nucleotides line up with TRBD1. Trimming removed 0 bases from V and 3 bases from J; junction bases left unmatched: 3. The CDR3 consists of 15 residues. Germline V gene sequence: CDR1 SGDLS, CDR2 YYNGEE. The CDR3 spells CASSVVTGGYYGYTF. The CDR3 region has the DNA TGTGCCAGCAGCGTAGTAACAGGGGGCTACTATGGCTACACCTTC. Together with reference TRBV9 and TRBJ1-2, the CDR3 gives the full variable domain: DSGVTQTPKHLITATGQRVTLRCSPRSGDLSVYWYQQSLDQGLQFLIQYYNGEERAKGNILERFSAQQFPDLHSELNLSSLELGDSALYFCASSVVTGGYYGYTFGSGTRLTVV.

This chain joins TRBV9 and TRBJ2-3; D unclear. Germline-derived CDR1 and CDR2 are SGDLS and YYNGEE. Deletions cut 4 bases from V and 1 base from J, with 13 bases between. This CDR3 has 15 amino acids. In DNA form, the CDR3 reads TGTGCCAGCAGCCAACGCGGAATGGGCACAGATACGCAGTATTTT. Its translation is CASSQRGMGTDTQYF.

The chain combines TRBV7-2 with TRBJ1-6; maybe TRBD1 (5 bases). The length of the CDR3 is 14 residues. Trimming took off 5 bases at V and 10 bases at J, with 15 bases between the two ends. The germline V gene has CDR1 SGHTA and CDR2 FQGNSA. CDR3 bases: TGTGCCAGCAGCCCCAATCCCGGGGGATCACCCCTCCACTTT. Translated, it gives CASSPNPGGSPLHF.